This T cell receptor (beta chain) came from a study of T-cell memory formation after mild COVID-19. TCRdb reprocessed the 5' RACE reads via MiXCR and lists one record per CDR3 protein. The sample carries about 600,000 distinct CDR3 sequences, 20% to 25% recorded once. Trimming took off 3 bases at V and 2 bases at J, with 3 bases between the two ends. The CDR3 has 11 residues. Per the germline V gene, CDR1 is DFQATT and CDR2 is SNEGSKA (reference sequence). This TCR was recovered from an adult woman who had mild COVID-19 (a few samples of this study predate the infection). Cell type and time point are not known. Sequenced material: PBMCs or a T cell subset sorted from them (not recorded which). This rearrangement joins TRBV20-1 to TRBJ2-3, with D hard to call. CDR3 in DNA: TGCAGTGCTAGCCACACAGATACGCAGTATTTT. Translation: CSASHTDTQYF.